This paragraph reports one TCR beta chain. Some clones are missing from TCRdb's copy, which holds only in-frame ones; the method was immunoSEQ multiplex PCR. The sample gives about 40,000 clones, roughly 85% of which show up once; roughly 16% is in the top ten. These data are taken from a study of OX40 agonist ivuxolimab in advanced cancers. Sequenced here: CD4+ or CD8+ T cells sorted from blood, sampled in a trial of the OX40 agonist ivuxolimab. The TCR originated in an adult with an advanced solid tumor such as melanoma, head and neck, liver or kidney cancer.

The CDR3 bases are TGTGCCAGCAGCCTGAGAGGGTACACTGAAGCTTTCTTT. Its translation: CASSLRGYTEAFF. This chain joins TRBV9 and TRBJ1-1; no clear D. This CDR3 has 13 residues. Trimming removed 4 bases at V and 3 bases at J, with 10 bases between. CDR1 is SGDLS, CDR2 YYNGEE, per germline. The full variable domain, its missing parts supplied by reference TRBV9 and TRBJ1-1, is DSGVTQTPKHLITATGQRVTLRCSPRSGDLSVYWYQQSLDQGLQFLIQYYNGEERAKGNILERFSAQQFPDLHSELNLSSLELGDSALYFCASSLRGYTEAFFGQGTRLTVV.